Below, 5 T cell receptor beta chains from the same sample are listed, as sequenced in a study of blood T cells in healthy people across ages. A second PCR of about 7 to 12 cycles used a sample-barcoded 5' primer and a J-beta primer mix. TCRdb called the 5' RACE reads again in MiXCR, with one record for every CDR3 protein. The table records some 1.4 million distinct CDR3 sequences, 42% of them present only once. Sample: blood. The receptors come from a woman aged 18-35 years in good health.

The rearrangement links TRBV29-1 to TRBJ2-2; 8 bases are a match to TRBD2. Germline V gene data show CDR1 as SQVTM and CDR2 as ANQGSEA. With V trimmed by 2 bases and J by 1 base, 0 bases remained unmatched. The CDR3 is made up of 14 amino acids. The CDR3 protein is CSVETSGNTGELFF. The CDR3 coding sequence is TGCAGCGTTGAAACTAGCGGGAACACCGGGGAGCTGTTTTTT.

DNA of the CDR3: TGTGCCAGCAGCCCCGCCGGGACGCTCGAGCAGTACTTC. Its protein is CASSPAGTLEQYF. V is TRBV11-2 and J is TRBJ2-5; D possibly matches TRBD1 or TRBD2 (5 bases each). The DNA end favors TRBJ2-7, so the J call may be wrong. CDR1 is SGHAT and CDR2 is FQNNGV in the germline V gene. CDR3 length equals 13 residues.

The genes are TRBV3-1 and TRBJ2-1; perhaps TRBD2 as D (5 bases). Trimming shortened V by 4 bases and J by 2 bases, and 24 bases separated the two germline ends. The germline gives CDR1 LGHDT, CDR2 YNNKEL (reference sequence). This CDR3 contains 19 residues. Here the CDR3 reads CASSPRSPNERAAYNEQFF. CDR3 in DNA: TGTGCCAGCAGCCCCAGGAGTCCTAATGAGAGGGCCGCCTACAATGAGCAGTTCTTC.

The table lists this clonotype with a few counts. V usage is TRBV29-1 and J usage is TRBJ2-7; the D call may be TRBD1 or TRBD2 (6 bases each). The assigned J gene may be wrong: the sequence end matches TRBJ2-5 better. CDR1 SQVTM and CDR2 ANQGSEA come from the germline V gene. This CDR3 is 14 amino acids long. The CDR3 protein is CSVDGGNPTGTQYF. The CDR3 bases are TGCAGCGTTGACGGCGGGAACCCGACAGGGACCCAGTACTTC.

V gene TRBV6-6 combines with J gene TRBJ2-5, with D perhaps assigned TRBD1 or TRBD2 (5 bases each). The DNA end lines up better with TRBJ2-7; the J call may be wrong. CDR1 MNHNY and CDR2 SVGAGI come from the germline V gene (reference sequence). The CDR3 totals 16 residues. CDR3 sequence: CASSSPNRDRGYEQYF. The CDR3 region has the DNA TGTGCCAGCAGCTCCCCCAACCGGGACCGAGGGTACGAGCAGTACTTC.